A single sample is the source of the 12 T cell receptor beta chains below, sequenced in a study of CD8 T cells in ankylosing spondylitis. Study observations and caveats: What appeared characteristic of ankylosing spondylitis blood was a TCR beta motif of fewer than ten highly homologous variants.

Their specific antigens are unknown. TCRdb called the 5' RACE reads again in MiXCR, with one record for every CDR3 protein. The sample carries approximately 540,000 distinct CDR3 sequences, roughly an eighth recorded once. The sequenced sample consisted of blood, either unsorted or a sorted T cell fraction (not recorded which). Every receptor here comes from a male donor with ankylosing spondylitis.

The rearrangement links TRBV4-1 to TRBJ2-1, with D possibly called TRBD1 or TRBD2 (5 bases each). The CDR3 contains 15 residues. Trimming shortened V by 0 bases and J by 6 bases, and 12 bases separated the two germline ends. Per the germline V gene, CDR1 is MGHRA and CDR2 is YSYEKL. CDR3 nucleotides: TGCGCCAGCAGCCAAGATCGGGGCTTACTCAATGAGCAGTTCTTC. Its translation is CASSQDRGLLNEQFF.

There are a few counts of this clonotype. V and J are TRBV20-1 and TRBJ1-5; D is unclear. The V gene's germline CDR1 is DFQATT and CDR2 SNEGSKA (reference sequence). V was pared by 0 bases and J by 3 bases, with 15 bases between. The CDR3 contains 16 residues. CDR3 coding DNA: TGCAGTGCTAGAGATATCAAGTGGGCGGACAATCAGCCCCAGCATTTT. Its protein product is CSARDIKWADNQPQHF.

The rearrangement links TRBV20-1 to TRBJ2-3, with D unclear. The CDR3 contains 12 residues. Germline V CDR1 and CDR2: DFQATT, SNEGSKA (reference sequence). V gave up 6 bases and J gave up 4 bases, with 11 bases separating them. The CDR3 region is CSALPSADTQYF. The CDR3 DNA reads TGCAGTGCCCTCCCCTCAGCAGATACGCAGTATTTT.

This clonotype was observed a few times. The rearrangement joins TRBV30 to TRBJ2-3; D may be TRBD1 or TRBD2 (5 bases each). The germline CDR1 and CDR2 sequences are GTSNPN and SVGIG (reference sequence). Trimming took off 2 bases at V and 3 bases at J, with 18 bases between the two ends. This CDR3 has 16 residues. The CDR3 bases are TGTGCCTGGAGTCCATCCCCGGGGCCCAGGACAGATACGCAGTATTTT. This sequence encodes CAWSPSPGPRTDTQYF. The full variable domain, in which reference TRBV30 and TRBJ2-3 provide the parts outside the CDR3, is SQTIHQWPATLVQPVGSPLSLECTVEGTSNPNLYWYRQAAGRGLQLLFYSVGIGQISSEVPQNLSASRPQDRQFILSSKKLLLSDSGFYLCAWSPSPGPRTDTQYFGPGTRLTVL.

This clonotype was found a few times. The chain joins TRBV27 to TRBJ1-5; 9 nucleotides match TRBD1. The ends lost 3 bases at V and 5 bases at J; junction bases unmatched: 5. Germline values: CDR1 MNHEY, CDR2 SMNVEV (reference sequence). The CDR3 sequence is 15 residues long. The chain's CDR3 is CASSLWTGDDQPQHF. CDR3 DNA: TGTGCCAGCAGTTTGTGGACAGGGGATGATCAGCCCCAGCATTTT.

This clonotype was found many times. CDR3 region: CATSDLQFGDQETQYF. DNA of the CDR3: TGTGCCACCAGTGATTTGCAATTCGGCGACCAAGAGACCCAGTACTTC. The V call is TRBV24-1, the J call TRBJ2-5, with D unclear. V lost 0 bases and J 0 bases, leaving 10 bases between the germline ends. CDR3 length: 16 amino acids. Germline V gene lookup returns CDR1 KGHDR and CDR2 SFDVKD.

At least ten counts were recorded for this clonotype. This chain links TRBV24-1 with TRBJ2-5; unclear D gene. Germline V gene sequence: CDR1 KGHDR, CDR2 SFDVKD. Between the trimmed V and J ends, which lost 5 bases and 4 bases, there was a span of 4 bases. The CDR3 spans 11 residues. The CDR3 here is CATSVGETQYF. The CDR3 DNA reads TGTGCCACCAGTGTGGGAGAGACCCAGTACTTC.

The chain links TRBV7-2 to TRBJ2-7; the D call may be TRBD1 or TRBD2 (5 bases each). CDR1 and CDR2 (germline): SGHTA, FQGNSA. This CDR3 is 15 amino acids long. V was pared by 5 bases and J by 9 bases, with 23 bases between. The CDR3 nucleotides are TGTGCCAGCAGCGCCATACCGGGACGGATTGTAGTGCAGTACTTC. Translated: CASSAIPGRIVVQYF.

This clonotype showed up many times. The chain joins TRBV5-1 to TRBJ2-5; tentatively, D is TRBD1 (6 bases). CDR1 SGHRS and CDR2 YFSETQ come from the germline V gene. The CDR3 loop spans 14 amino acids. V gave up 2 bases and J gave up 2 bases, with 10 bases separating them. CDR3 in DNA: TGCGCCAGCAGCTTTGGACAGCCTCAAGAGACCCAGTACTTC. It yields the protein CASSFGQPQETQYF.

At least ten counts were recorded for this clonotype. The chain couples TRBV5-1 to TRBJ2-2, with D perhaps assigned TRBD1 or TRBD2 (6 bases each). The CDR3 sequence is 15 residues long. Trimming took off 4 bases at V and 8 bases at J, with 18 bases between the two ends. Germline-derived CDR1 and CDR2 are SGHRS and YFSETQ. The CDR3 spells CASSQAAGGAGELFF. The CDR3 DNA is TGCGCCAGCAGCCAGGCCGCCGGGGGCGCGGGGGAGCTGTTTTTT.

This clonotype was detected a few times. The chain has TRBV7-8 and TRBJ1-5, with 7 bases aligning to TRBD1. Germline-derived CDR1 and CDR2 are SGHVS and FQNEAQ. This CDR3 spans 18 amino acids. V trimming: 5 bases; J trimming: 0 bases; junction bases outside the gene matches: 13. The CDR3 DNA is TGTGCCAGCAGCCCCAGGTGGGACAGAGTGTATAGCAATCAGCCCCAGCATTTT. Residues: CASSPRWDRVYSNQPQHF.

The gene calls are TRBV5-1 and TRBJ2-1; 8 nucleotides agree with TRBD1. With V trimmed by 0 bases and J by 5 bases, 7 bases remained unmatched. The CDR3 loop spans 16 amino acids. Germline V gene sequence: CDR1 SGHRS, CDR2 YFSETQ. CDR3 nucleotide sequence: TGCGCCAGCAGCTTGGGCGACAGGGGATTCGACAATGAGCAGTTCTTC. Translated, it gives CASSLGDRGFDNEQFF.